This is a list of T cell receptor beta chains from one sample in a study of neurological immune-mediated disorders. Via MiXCR, TCRdb re-called the 5' RACE reads, giving one row per CDR3 protein. The sample carries about 74,000 distinct CDR3 sequences, 5.2% recorded once. The sample taken for sequencing was PBMCs. The receptors were sampled from a man between 18 and 29 years old with multiple sclerosis. Each CDR3 is given with its conserved first and last residue. D genes are given only for firm matches. Only some rows state a clone size, as once, few, many or a class for expanded clones.

len	j_gene	d_gene	v_gene	abundance	CDR3nt	CDR3aa
13	TRBJ1-6	NA	TRBV7-2	many	TGTGCCAGCAGCGAGACAGGCAATTCACCCCTCCACTTT	CASSETGNSPLHF
11	TRBJ2-7	NA	TRBV20-1	many	TGCAGTGCTAGAGACAACTACGAGCAGTACTTC	CSARDNYEQYF
13	TRBJ1-6	NA	TRBV5-1	few	TGCGCCAGCAGCCCAAGGGGGGCTTCACCCCTCAACTTT	CASSPRGASPLNF
14	TRBJ1-2	NA	TRBV6-5	many	TGTGCCAGCAGTGCCCGACTGACAGGCCCAGGCTACACCTTC	CASSARLTGPGYTF
18	TRBJ2-7	NA	TRBV5-1	many	TGCGCCAGCAGCTTGGCCTCGCGCGTTAGCGGATTATCCTACGAGCAGTACTTC	CASSLASRVSGLSYEQYF
14	TRBJ1-5	NA	TRBV10-2	many	TGCGCCAGCAGTGGGTGGGGTGGGGATCAGCCCCAGCATTTT	CASSGWGGDQPQHF
16	TRBJ2-1	NA	TRBV20-1	many	TGCAGTGCTAGGGACAGACGATATAGCTCCTACAATGAGCAGTTCTTC	CSARDRRYSSYNEQFF
14	TRBJ2-7	TRBD1	TRBV7-2	many	TGTGCCAGCAGCTCCCAGACAGGGAACTACGAGCAGTACTTC	CASSSQTGNYEQYF
16	TRBJ2-3	NA	TRBV10-2	many	TGCGCCAGCAGCCCCGTAGCTTGGGGGGCAACAGATACGCAGTATTTT	CASSPVAWGATDTQYF
14	TRBJ2-7	TRBD1	TRBV11-2	many	TGTGCCAGCAGCCTTATACAGGGGGCGCAGGAGCAGTACTTC	CASSLIQGAQEQYF
16	TRBJ2-1	TRBD2	TRBV10-3	many	TGTGCCATCAGTGAGCAACGTCTAGCGGGAGGGCATGAGCAGTTCTTC	CAISEQRLAGGHEQFF
12	TRBJ2-7	NA	TRBV5-6	many	TGTGCCAGCAGCTTGCAGGGCCCCGAGCAGTACTTC	CASSLQGPEQYF
17	TRBJ2-3	TRBD1	TRBV6-5	many	TGTGCCAGCAGTTACTCGATCACAGGGGAAAGCACAGATACGCAGTATTTT	CASSYSITGESTDTQYF
16	TRBJ2-1	TRBD2	TRBV5-1	many	TGCGCCAGCAGCTCCTCCCAAGGGACTAGGGGCAATGAGCAGTTCTTC	CASSSSQGTRGNEQFF
14	TRBJ1-5	TRBD1	TRBV6-2/TRBV6-3	many	TGTGCCAGCAGCAGGGGGGACGGTCATCAGCCCCAGAATTTT	CASSRGDGHQPQNF
16	TRBJ2-5	TRBD2	TRBV7-2	many	TGTGCCAGCAGCTCGGCCGCCCTAGCGGGACAAGAGACCCAGTACTTC	CASSSAALAGQETQYF
14	TRBJ1-2	NA	TRBV2	many	TGTGCCAGCAGTGACCTCCCGGTCCCTAATGGCTACACCTTC	CASSDLPVPNGYTF
15	TRBJ2-1	TRBD1	TRBV5-1	many	TGCGCCAGCAGCGCAGAAGGGACAGCCTACAATGAGCAGTTCTTC	CASSAEGTAYNEQFF
15	TRBJ2-7	TRBD1	TRBV6-1	many	TGTGCCAGCAGCGTCCGCCGGGACAGTTACTACGAGCAGTACTTC	CASSVRRDSYYEQYF
15	TRBJ2-1	TRBD2	TRBV20-1	many	TGCAGTGCTAGACCTATAGCGGGAGGAGGCAATGAGCAGTTCTTC	CSARPIAGGGNEQFF
14	TRBJ2-7	TRBD1	TRBV12-3/TRBV12-4	many	TGTGCCAGCACCCGACAGGGTTTGACCTACGAGCAGTACTTC	CASTRQGLTYEQYF
13	TRBJ2-7	TRBD1	TRBV20-1	many	TGCAGTGCCCCGACAGGGTTGGTTAACGAGCAGTACTTC	CSAPTGLVNEQYF
13	TRBJ2-7	NA	TRBV5-1	many	TGCGCCAGCAGCTTACACAGAACCTACGAGCAGTACTTC	CASSLHRTYEQYF
17	TRBJ2-3	TRBD1	TRBV5-1	many	TGCGCCAGCACCGGTGACCCGGGGACAGGGGTTGCAGATACGCAGTATTTT	CASTGDPGTGVADTQYF
15	TRBJ1-6	NA	TRBV27	many	TGTGCCAGCAGTTTATCGGGAAGGGGAAATTCACCCCTCAACTTT	CASSLSGRGNSPLNF
14	TRBJ2-3	TRBD1	TRBV5-8	many	TGTGCCAGCAGCTTCCGGGACAGGGAGAATACGCAGTATTTT	CASSFRDRENTQYF
14	TRBJ2-1	NA	TRBV27	few	TGTGCCAGCAGAAACTCGGGCCTACCGGTTGAGCAGTTCTTC	CASRNSGLPVEQFF
14	TRBJ2-2	NA	TRBV12-3/TRBV12-4	many	TGTGCCAGCAGTTTTGCCGTTGCCACCGGGGAGCTGTTTTTT	CASSFAVATGELFF
16	TRBJ1-1	NA	TRBV9	many	TGTGCCAGCAGCGTCTCCCCCGGACACTTGAACACTGAAGCTTTCTTT	CASSVSPGHLNTEAFF
14	TRBJ2-7	NA	TRBV20-1	many	TGCAGTGCTAGTACCCTAGCGATGACCTACGAGCAGTACTTC	CSASTLAMTYEQYF
17	TRBJ2-2	TRBD1	TRBV12-3/TRBV12-4	many	TGTGCCAGCAGCTACCCCGGGGACAGGGGTAACTCCGGGGAGCTGTTTTTT	CASSYPGDRGNSGELFF
14	TRBJ1-1	NA	TRBV5-1	many	TGCGCCAGCAGCTTGGGGACTTCCAGGCTAGGAGCTTTCTTT	CASSLGTSRLGAFF
15	TRBJ1-1	NA	TRBV20-1	many	TGCAGTGCTAGAATACACGGACAGCTGAACACTGAAGCTTTCTTT	CSARIHGQLNTEAFF
16	TRBJ2-1	NA	TRBV4-2	many	TGTGCCAGCAGCCAAGGGGGCGGGGGCCCCCTCAATGAGCAGTTCTTC	CASSQGGGGPLNEQFF
13	TRBJ2-7	TRBD2	TRBV20-1	many	TGCAGTGCTAGGACTAGCGGGGGGTACGAGCAGTACTTC	CSARTSGGYEQYF
16	TRBJ2-5	NA	TRBV5-1	many	TGCGCCAGCAGCTTGGCTTCGGGACCTATACAAGAGACCCAGTACTTC	CASSLASGPIQETQYF
15	TRBJ1-3	NA	TRBV3-1	NA	TGTGCCAGCAGCCAAGATCACAGGGCTGGAAACACCATATATTTT	CASSQDHRAGNTIYF
16	TRBJ2-3	TRBD1	TRBV7-7	medium-sized	TGTGCCAGCAGCTTAGGTCGAGGGGGCCTCACAGATACGCAGTATTTT	CASSLGRGGLTDTQYF
14	TRBJ2-3	NA	TRBV20-1	many	TGCAGTGCTAGGGAACAGGGATACACAGATACGCAGTATTTT	CSAREQGYTDTQYF
14	TRBJ2-5	NA	TRBV7-2	many	TGTGCCAGCAGCTTAGCGTCAACCCAAGAGACCCAGTACTTC	CASSLASTQETQYF
19	TRBJ1-2	TRBD1	TRBV7-2	many	TGTGCCAGCAGCTTACGGTTTCTCCGGGACAGCGGCAAGGCGGGGGGCTACACCTTC	CASSLRFLRDSGKAGGYTF